The T cell receptor (beta chain) described here comes from a study of blood T cell repertoires in COVID-19. At the level of the study: PBMCs, B-cell-depleted T cells, or T cells were the source of the cDNA or gDNA that made up the material.

This CDR3 is built from 21 residues. Trimming cost V 5 bases and J 2 bases; bases outside gene matches: 18. Germline CDR1 MDHEN, CDR2 SYDVKM. Generated by immunoSEQ multiplex PCR, the TCRdb table keeps only in-frame clones and is missing some. The sample carries 140,000 to 150,000 clones, around 87% recorded once. In its sample, this clone was seen many times. This receptor was identified in a woman aged 25 to 39 with acute COVID-19. Sequences were obtained from PBMCs or T cells enriched from blood (not recorded which). The chain couples TRBV28 to TRBJ2-1; 13 bases agree with TRBD2. The CDR3 loop reads CASSLALARTSGSWAYNEQFF. The CDR3 region has the DNA TGTGCCAGCAGTCTTGCCCTCGCTAGGACTAGCGGGAGCTGGGCCTACAATGAGCAGTTCTTC.